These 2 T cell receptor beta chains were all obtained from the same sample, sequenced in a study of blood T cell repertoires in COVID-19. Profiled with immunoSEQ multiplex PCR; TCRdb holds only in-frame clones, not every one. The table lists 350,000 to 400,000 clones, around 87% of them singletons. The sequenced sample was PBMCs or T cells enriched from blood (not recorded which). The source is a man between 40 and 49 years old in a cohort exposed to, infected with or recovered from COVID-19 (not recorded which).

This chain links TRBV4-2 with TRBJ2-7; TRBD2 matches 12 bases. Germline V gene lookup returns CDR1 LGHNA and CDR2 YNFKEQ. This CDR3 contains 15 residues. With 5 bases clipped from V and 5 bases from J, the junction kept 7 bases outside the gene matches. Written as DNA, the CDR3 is TGTGCCAGCAGCTCCCGGACTAGCGGGACTCACGAGCAGTACTTC. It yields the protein CASSSRTSGTHEQYF.

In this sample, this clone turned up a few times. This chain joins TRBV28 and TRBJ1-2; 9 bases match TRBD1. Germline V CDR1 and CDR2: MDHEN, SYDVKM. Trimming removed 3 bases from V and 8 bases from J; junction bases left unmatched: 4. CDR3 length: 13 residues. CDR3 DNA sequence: TGTGCCAGCAGTTTCGACAGGGGGTTGGGCTACACCTTC. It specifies CASSFDRGLGYTF.